Listed here is a single T cell receptor beta chain. This clonotype was observed many times. The antigen it binds to is not known. Per-base qualities were not stored, and no clone one base away is much larger. These data are taken from a study of Graves' ophthalmopathy and Graves' hyperthyroidism (dated by TCRdb to 2016 to 2018). Some background on the complete study: Peripheral blood was collected before any treatment was given, at the time of initial diagnosis. The study used TCR beta repertoire signatures to distinguish Graves' ophthalmopathy from Graves' hyperthyroidism and to predict progression to ophthalmopathy. In total, some 130 blood samples were TCR-sequenced: some 43 ophthalmopathy, roughly 77 hyperthyroidism and approximately 17 hyperthyroidism-to-ophthalmopathy patients. A discovery set of 95 to 100 patients (43 ophthalmopathy, about 55 stable hyperthyroidism) was enrolled to explore V-J signatures distinguishing ophthalmopathy from hyperthyroidism. An independent validation cohort comprised 18 hyperthyroidism patients and 17 patients who later progressed from hyperthyroidism to ophthalmopathy. In about six hyperthyroidism patients, the T-cell repertoires found in thyroid tissue were compared with those found in blood. Once sampling was done, hyperthyroidism patients were given methimazole at a starting dose of 30 mg daily, while ophthalmopathy patients were given high-dose intravenous methylprednisolone. The 100 or so discovery patients were divided at random into training and test sets in a 7:3 ratio. What the work shows at the level of the full study, not this receptor alone: Most expanded thyroid clonotypes with frequency above 0.001 were also detected in blood, suggesting blood repertoires may reflect the thyroid immune response. In cross-validation, the 13-signature model distinguished ophthalmopathy from stable hyperthyroidism with almost 90% sensitivity and nearly 82% specificity, and in the test set the corresponding values were about 80% and 75%. In validation, the model predicted ophthalmopathy progression with about 71% sensitivity and roughly 72% specificity; some 13 predicted patients were CT-confirmed with GO in a median of around 6 months. Sample size was not statistically predetermined, and group allocation was not concealed from the investigators.

For repertoire sequencing, TCR beta CDR3 regions were amplified from RNA transcripts. A first-round RT-PCR used HTBI primers with the Qiagen OneStep RT-PCR kit, followed by a second-round multiplex PCR, size selection and purification. Libraries were sequenced paired-end with 100 bp reads on an Illumina HiSeq2000. As for how the authors treated the data: SOAPnuke was used for read processing, and reads with adapters, uncalled bases, a mean Phred below 15, or no exact constant-primer or identifier match were discarded. High-quality paired reads were merged with COPE v1.2.5. Each unique nucleotide sequence was treated as a clonotype, and MiTCR v1.1 was used to align the clonotypes to the IMGT TRB V, D and J references. Analysis was restricted to V-J combinations with a frequency above 0.0001, which covered over 98% of repertoires. A TCR clonal expansion and chaos score per V-J combination was defined as the ratio of F50 clonal expansion to chaos observed in the TCRdist matrix. Welch's t-statistics and random forest were used to reduce features to over ten V-J combinations, which were fed into a naive Bayes classifier. Thyroid-blood repertoire similarity was quantified with the Morisita-Horn index. TCRdb handled the public reads itself, with Q25 trimming in fastp and clone calling in MiXCR, and kept productive beta chains. For every CDR3 protein sequence, its rows merge into one entry that carries the most common genes and DNA. The V and J calls were determined by TCRdb, not by the authors. The sample has about 480,000 distinct CDR3 sequences on record, approximately 14% of them singletons. Together, the top ten hold 9.8% of the sample.

Patients with ophthalmopathy had moderately to severely active disease, with a Clinical Activity Score of 3 or more, a NOSPECS grade of 4 or more, and a disease duration of less than 3 months. Patients were excluded if they had other autoimmune diseases, uncontrolled infections, pregnancy or lactation. Clinical symptoms, serum thyroxine, TRAb, thyroid ultrasound and orbital computed tomography formed the basis of the diagnosis. Using Ficoll-Paque density gradient centrifugation, PBMCs were isolated from 9.5 to 10 ml of fresh peripheral blood. Total RNA was extracted using Trizol reagent, and RNA quality was checked on an Agilent 2100 Bioanalyzer. CDR3 length: 16 amino acids, cysteine to phenylalanine. The kept DNA is CDR3 alone, 48 bases in frame from the first base. The germline V gene supplies CDR1 SGHAT and CDR2 FQNNGV. Trimming removed 2 bases from V and 6 bases from J, leaving 17 bases between the germline ends.

This clonotype originated in a woman aged 30 to 39 with Graves' ophthalmopathy. Donor details come from another sample of the same person, matched by shared clones. The chain is assembled from TRBV11-2 and TRBJ2-4; confidence is insufficient to name the D gene. The source material was blood. The DNA sequence is given as TGTGCCAGCAGCTTATCTCCCGGCGCCACGGGAAACATTCAGTACTTC. Its protein reads: CASSLSPGATGNIQYF.